The 26 T cell receptor beta chains in this list originate from one sample, sequenced in a study of T cells in tuberculosis (dated by TCRdb to the late 2010s). Libraries were prepared through the immunoSEQ multiplex PCR assay. The table was pulled from immuneACCESS by TCRdb, which kept in-frame rearrangements only. Such tables lose some clones; where checked, under half of the loss comes from unresolved V genes, and the rest has no known cause. Within this sample are some 25,000 clones, with roughly 96% of them counted one time only. The ten largest clones add up to almost 9.5% of the sample. Specimen: PBMCs. All receptors derive from a donor aged 10-35 years with latent tuberculosis or without tuberculosis infection.

This chain connects TRBV7-9 to TRBJ2-7, with a possible D match to TRBD2 (5 bases). CDR3 length equals 14 residues. Germline V gene sequence: CDR1 SEHNR, CDR2 FQNEAQ (reference sequence). V lost 5 bases and J 3 bases, leaving 14 bases between the germline ends. The CDR3 DNA sequence: TGTGCCAGCAGCGAGGGTAAAGCCCACTACGAGCAGTACGTC. Encoded protein: CASSEGKAHYEQYV.

The chain carries TRBV18 and TRBJ1-2; 11 bases are shared with TRBD1. The CDR3 has 15 residues. Unmatched junction bases numbered 5, after V lost 3 bases and J lost 5 bases. Germline CDR1 KGHSH, CDR2 LQKENI. DNA of the CDR3: TGTGCCAGCTCACCCAGGGACAGGGGGACTTATGGCTACACCTTC. Translated, it gives CASSPRDRGTYGYTF.

This clone has a handful of counts. This chain joins TRBV5-8 and TRBJ1-1, with 10 nucleotides matching TRBD1. This CDR3 is 13 amino acids long. Germline loops: CDR1 SGHTS, CDR2 YDEGEE. V shed 10 bases, J shed 5 bases, and the junction held 8 bases outside the gene matches. In DNA, the CDR3 is TGTGCCGGTCCGACAGGGGGCCGTACTGAAGCTTTCTTT. This sequence encodes CAGPTGGRTEAFF.

This chain connects TRBV5-4 to TRBJ1-1; the D is unclear. The V gene's germline CDR1 is SGHNT and CDR2 YYREEE (reference sequence). Trimming shortened V by 0 bases and J by 1 base, and 7 bases separated the two germline ends. The CDR3 runs 14 residues. The CDR3 DNA is TGTGCCAGCAGCTTGGGACACGGGAACACTGAAGCTTTCTTT. Encoded protein: CASSLGHGNTEAFF. Combining the CDR3 with reference TRBV5-4 and TRBJ1-1 gives the whole variable domain ETGVTQSPTHLIKTRGQQVTLRCSSQSGHNTVSWYQQALGQGPQFIFQYYREEENGRGNFPPRFSGLQFPNYSSELNVNALELDDSALYLCASSLGHGNTEAFFGQGTRLTVV.

The V and J genes are TRBV5-4 and TRBJ2-3, with 10 bases lining up with TRBD1. The CDR3 is 14 amino acids. Losses at the gene ends were 4 bases for V and 5 bases for J; bases not matched to a gene: 4. Germline loops: CDR1 SGHNT, CDR2 YYREEE (reference sequence). This chain's CDR3 is CASSGRDRGDTQYF. As DNA, the CDR3 is TGTGCCAGCAGCGGCCGGGACAGGGGAGATACGCAGTATTTT.

CDR3 sequence: CASSRRMGRNYGYTF. The CDR3, as DNA: TGTGCCAGCAGTCGACGAATGGGGCGGAACTATGGCTACACCTTC. The chain couples TRBV5-6 to TRBJ1-2, with D possibly matching TRBD1 (5 bases). Trimming cost V 5 bases and J 2 bases, with 16 bases left between them. This CDR3 region has 15 residues. Germline V gene sequence: CDR1 SGHDT, CDR2 YYEEEE.

The chain uses TRBV2 and TRBJ2-1; tentatively, D is TRBD2 (5 bases). The CDR3 is made up of 14 amino acids. With 4 bases removed from V and 5 bases from J, the gap between germline ends came to 12 bases. The germline gives CDR1 SNHLY, CDR2 FYNNEI. Here the CDR3 DNA reads TGTGCCAGCAGTGCCAACTTCGGGAACAATGAGCAGTTCTTC. Residues: CASSANFGNNEQFF.

V and J are TRBV5-4 and TRBJ2-3; D unclear. There are 11 residues in the CDR3. Germline CDR1 reads SGHNT; CDR2 reads YYREEE (reference sequence). Trimming cost V 7 bases and J 7 bases, with 10 bases left between them. The CDR3 DNA reads as TGTGCCAGCCAGTGGAGAAATACGCAGTATTTT. Translating it yields CASQWRNTQYF.

V gene TRBV10-2 combines with J gene TRBJ2-1; possible D gene TRBD1, 6 bases. V was shortened by 4 bases and J by 3 bases, with 13 bases between the two germline ends. The CDR3 extends over 15 amino acids. CDR1 and CDR2 from the germline V gene are WSHSY and SAAADI. In DNA, the CDR3 is TGCGCCAGCAGTGCCGGGACACCGAACTACAATGAGCAGTTCTTC. Translation gives CASSAGTPNYNEQFF.

The genes are TRBV5-5 and TRBJ2-7; D perhaps matches TRBD2 (5 bases). The CDR3 loop spans 15 amino acids. V was trimmed by 0 bases and J by 4 bases, leaving 14 bases between them. Germline V CDR1 and CDR2: SGHKS, YYEKEE (reference sequence). CDR3 DNA: TGTGCCAGCAGCTTGGGTGTAGGACTGCTGTACGAGCAGTACGTC. This codes for CASSLGVGLLYEQYV.

The chain joins TRBV6-1 to TRBJ1-4; D ambiguous. The CDR3 covers 12 residues. Germline V gives CDR1 MNHNS, CDR2 SASEGT. V gave up 2 bases and J gave up 8 bases, with 6 bases separating them. DNA for the CDR3: TGTGCCAGCAGTGAAATCTTGGAAAAACTGTTTTTT. Translated: CASSEILEKLFF.

CDR3 coding DNA: TGTGCCAGCAGTTTATATGCGGAGGGGCGATTCACCGGGGAGCTGTTTTTT. Its translation is CASSLYAEGRFTGELFF. The genes are TRBV27 and TRBJ2-2; D perhaps matches TRBD2 (6 bases). This CDR3 comprises 17 residues. V lost 1 base, J lost 4 bases, and 16 bases lay in between. Germline loops: CDR1 MNHEY, CDR2 SMNVEV (reference sequence).

This clone showed up just once. V is TRBV6-5 and J is TRBJ2-7; TRBD2 matches 11 bases. Germline V CDR1 and CDR2: MNHEY, SVGAGI. V shed 6 bases and J 5 bases; nucleotides not matched to a gene: 9. This CDR3 region has 15 residues. The DNA for the CDR3 is TGTGCCAGCAGACCCCGGGGTAGCGGGGGGGACGAGCAGTACGTC. Amino acids: CASRPRGSGGDEQYV.

The rearrangement joins TRBV7-3 to TRBJ2-3, with 7 bases lining up with TRBD2. V shed 4 bases and J 4 bases; nucleotides not matched to a gene: 2. The CDR3 has 13 amino acids. Germline CDR1 is SGHTA and CDR2 is FQGTGA. The CDR3 protein is CASSWTRSDTQYF. In DNA form, the CDR3 reads TGTGCCAGCAGCTGGACTAGGTCAGATACGCAGTATTTT.

The rearrangement uses TRBV11-3 and TRBJ2-1; TRBD2 is a possible D gene (6 bases). The length of the CDR3 is 16 residues. Germline CDR1 is SGHNT and CDR2 is YENEEA. The V gene lost 4 bases and the J gene lost 9 bases, with 22 bases spanning the gap. The CDR3 protein is CASSSGLRSGLGEQFF. As DNA, the CDR3 is TGTGCCAGCAGCTCGGGACTTAGGTCGGGGTTGGGTGAGCAGTTCTTC.

V and J are TRBV19 and TRBJ1-2, with D perhaps TRBD1 (5 bases). Germline-derived CDR1 and CDR2 are LNHDA and SQIVND (reference sequence). This CDR3 contains 13 residues. V gave up 2 bases and J gave up 2 bases, with 6 bases separating them. The DNA for the CDR3 is TGTGCCAGTAGTATACGACAGAACTATGGCTACACCTTC. As protein: CASSIRQNYGYTF. The complete variable domain, with remaining parts taken from reference TRBV19 and TRBJ1-2, reads DGGITQSPKYLFRKEGQNVTLSCEQNLNHDAMYWYRQDPGQGLRLIYYSQIVNDFQKGDIAEGYSVSREKKESFPLTVTSAQKNPTAFYLCASSIRQNYGYTFGSGTRLTVV.

The CDR3: CASSIAWQGIQPQHF. CDR3 DNA: TGTGCCAGTAGTATAGCGTGGCAGGGGATTCAGCCCCAGCATTTT. The chain is built from TRBV19 and TRBJ1-5; D might be TRBD1 (6 bases). The V and J ends lost 1 base and 6 bases respectively, with 13 bases between them. CDR3 size: 15 residues. Germline CDR1 and CDR2: LNHDA and SQIVND (reference sequence).

The CDR3 sequence: CASSFDSISSGNTIYF. The CDR3 DNA follows: TGCGCCAGCAGCTTCGACAGTATTTCCTCTGGAAACACCATATATTTT. The chain has TRBV5-1 and TRBJ1-3, with a tentative D call TRBD1 (5 bases). V shed 2 bases and J shed 0 bases, with 12 bases lying between them. This CDR3 spans 16 amino acids. CDR1 SGHRS and CDR2 YFSETQ come from the germline V gene.

J is TRBJ1-2 and V is TRBV9, with 7 bases lining up with TRBD1. V lost 4 bases to trimming and J lost 6 bases; unmatched junction nucleotides: 9. This CDR3 spans 14 amino acids. The germline V gene has CDR1 SGDLS and CDR2 YYNGEE. Written as DNA, the CDR3 is TGTGCCAGCAGCAGAGGACAGGAGGAGAATGGCTACACCTTC. Protein sequence: CASSRGQEENGYTF.

The gene calls are TRBV9 and TRBJ1-2, with no clear D. From germline, CDR1 is SGDLS and CDR2 YYNGEE. V gave up 4 bases and J gave up 3 bases, with 10 bases separating them. The CDR3 is 13 residues long. The CDR3 DNA is TGTGCCAGCAGCCCCGGGGAGGACTATGGCTACACCTTC. Amino acids: CASSPGEDYGYTF.

The chain recombines TRBV6-1 with TRBJ1-6; D gene uncertain. The length of the CDR3 is 13 residues. Germline V gene data show CDR1 as MNHNS and CDR2 as SASEGT. V shed 8 bases and J shed 8 bases, with 13 bases lying between them. The CDR3 region is CASRTREDSPLHF. Written as DNA, the CDR3 is TGTGCCAGCCGGACCCGGGAGGATTCACCCCTCCACTTT.

The sample holds a few counts of this clone. The rearrangement joins TRBV4-1 to TRBJ1-2; 10 bases fit TRBD1. The CDR3 consists of 13 residues. Germline assignment: CDR1 MGHRA and CDR2 YSYEKL. The junction had 4 bases not matched to a gene; V was cut back by 4 bases and J by 8 bases. The CDR3 protein is CASSLRTGGGYTF. The CDR3 DNA reads as TGCGCCAGCAGCCTCCGGACAGGGGGAGGCTACACCTTC.

The chain has TRBV4-1 and TRBJ2-1; 7 bases are shared with TRBD2. CDR1 and CDR2 (germline): MGHRA, YSYEKL. This CDR3 spans 13 amino acids. The trim removed 1 base at V and 7 bases at J, leaving 1 base unmatched. CDR3 sequence reads: CASSQVGGNEQFF. The CDR3 DNA sequence: TGCGCCAGCAGCCAAGTGGGGGGGAATGAGCAGTTCTTC.

The J gene is TRBJ1-1, the V gene TRBV4-1; the match to TRBD1 covers 7 bases. Per germline, CDR1 MGHRA and CDR2 YSYEKL. V shed 4 bases and J 2 bases; nucleotides not matched to a gene: 4. CDR3 size: 14 residues. CDR3 sequence: CASSLRTGNTEAFF. The CDR3 nucleotides are TGCGCCAGCAGCCTCCGGACAGGAAACACTGAAGCTTTCTTT.

This clone was found once. The chain combines TRBV9 with TRBJ2-3, with D tentatively TRBD2 (6 bases). CDR1 is SGDLS, CDR2 YYNGEE, per germline. The CDR3 covers 14 residues. Between the trimmed V and J ends, which lost 0 bases and 3 bases, there was a span of 8 bases. The DNA for the CDR3 is TGTGCCAGCAGCGTAGGAAGCGGGACAGATACGCAGTATTTT. Translating it yields CASSVGSGTDTQYF.

This chain uses TRBV19 with TRBJ1-5, with 9 bases that match TRBD1. V lost 4 bases and J lost 7; bases outside the gene matches: 5. Germline values: CDR1 LNHDA, CDR2 SQIVND (reference sequence). The CDR3 covers 14 residues. CDR3 loop: CASSKQGAGQPQHF. The CDR3 DNA reads TGTGCCAGTAGTAAACAGGGGGCCGGGCAGCCCCAGCATTTT.